This is a list of T cell receptor beta chains from one sample in a study of blood T cell repertoires in COVID-19. Measured with immunoSEQ multiplex PCR; TCRdb has only the in-frame clones, and not every one. In the table there are approximately 50,000 clones, approximately 92% of which are singletons. The specimen was peripheral blood. The receptors were gathered from a man aged 45-65 years with active COVID-19. Each CDR3 is given without its conserved first and last residue.

>TRBJ1-1|TRBV27
ASSLNRGNTEAF
>TRBJ2-1|TRBV25-1
ASSPSGRPYNEQF
>TRBJ1-6|TRBV2
ASATGTGLGLSPLH
>TRBJ2-7|TRBV3-1/TRBV3-2
ASSQSLTGVAYEQY
>TRBJ2-3|TRBV28
ASSLAGGTDTQY
>TRBJ2-5|TRBV5-1
ASSASGRASETQY
>TRBJ2-7|TRBV28
ASSNHGSGAVVQY
>TRBJ1-6|TRBV3-1/TRBV3-2
ASSQEGGIRSPLH
>TRBJ2-3|TRBV7-2
ASSLMLLATDTQY
>TRBJ2-3|TRBV11-3
ASSGRAADTQY
>TRBJ1-1|TRBV4-1
ASSRRYEEDTEAF
>TRBJ2-1|TRBV29-1
SVKGGSYNEQF
>TRBJ2-1|TRBV6-5
ASSYTGVTEQF
>TRBJ2-5|TRBV9
ASSAVAGGSETQY
>TRBJ2-6|TRBV11-2
ASSLGSGSGANVLT
>TRBJ1-4|TRBV21-1
ASSKVLSGTTNEKLF
>TRBJ2-3|TRBV9
ASSDSQRGGTDTQY
>TRBJ2-7|TRBV3-1/TRBV3-2
ASSQAGLRGENGQEQY
>TRBJ1-1|TRBV25-1
ASSDPAGLTEAF
>TRBJ1-1|TRBV10-3
AIRRGLNTEAF
>TRBJ2-1|TRBV19
ASSMILTSGGMRQF
>TRBJ2-7|TRBV28
ASSSPAGTLYEQY
>TRBJ2-7|TRBV29-1
SVEGSGRGLAYEQY
>TRBJ1-1|TRBV5-4
ASSRFGRDVSDTEAF
>TRBJ1-2|TRBV5-5
ASRPETNPFYGYT
>TRBJ2-7|TRBV12-5
ASGRTDRYEQY
>TRBJ1-2|TRBV4-1
ASSQARQNYGYT
>TRBJ1-3|TRBV7-2
ASSRTDAGNTIY
>TRBJ2-2|TRBV21-1
ASPYTPTAPTRELF
>TRBJ2-7|TRBV2
ASSNVGDEQY
>TRBJ2-7|TRBV7-6
ASSLGTSSYEQY
>TRBJ2-2|TRBV28
ASSSRGGLAVVGELF
>TRBJ1-1|TRBV20-1
SAPGNTEAF
>TRBJ1-1|TRBV3-1/TRBV3-2
ASSPQRRMNTEAF
>TRBJ1-3|TRBV4-1
ASSQGLGQGGNTIY
>TRBJ2-7|TRBV11-2
ASSLGGGAFQIFYEQY
>TRBJ1-5|TRBV7-8
ASSLTYNQPQH
>TRBJ2-3|TRBV18
ASSQTLAGGVADTQY
>TRBJ1-6|TRBV27
ASSLNRGALH
>TRBJ1-1|TRBV5-5
ASSFRGAGYTEAF
>TRBJ2-1|TRBV29-1
SVPRGSGGYNEQF
>TRBJ1-5|TRBV19
ASSIDRRGDSNQPQH
>TRBJ2-2|TRBV5-4
ASSSPGARGPRGGELF
>TRBJ2-1|TRBV21-1
ASTPESGRGGEQF
>TRBJ1-2|TRBV19
ATETTGIPYGYT
>TRBJ2-1|TRBV2
ASSVGGRAEQF
>TRBJ2-1|TRBV7-7
ASSGGQGFNEQF
>TRBJ1-4|TRBV5-1
ASSSGDSTNEKLF
>TRBJ1-3|TRBV3-1/TRBV3-2
ASSQLRGNTIY
>TRBJ2-5|TRBV11-1
ASSLAGGQETQY
>TRBJ1-1|TRBV25-1
ASSGLTGDTEAF
>TRBJ1-1|TRBV27
ASRRQANTEAF
>TRBJ1-2|TRBV7-2
ASSPAGNFGYT
>TRBJ2-2|TRBV9
ASTTRQGANTGELF
>TRBJ1-2|TRBV5-4
ASSLDGGGYT
>TRBJ1-2|TRBV3-1/TRBV3-2
ASSQVPGSGYT
>TRBJ1-2|TRBV10-3
AISPRQGAQPSPDYGYT
>TRBJ2-2|TRBV7-6
ASSLGQFQVPGELF
>TRBJ1-1|TRBV12-3/TRBV12-4
ASSTSTRAF
>TRBJ2-7|TRBV10-1
ASSDLVAGDEQY